The entry below gives a single T cell receptor (beta chain) sequence along with its context. The data belong to a study of blood T cell repertoires in COVID-19. Looking at the study overall: Samples taken during acute and convalescent COVID-19 were collected in the United States, Italy and Spain.

Trimming pared 1 base from V and 2 bases from J, leaving 11 bases between. Germline V gene data show CDR1 as GTSNPN and CDR2 as SVGIG (reference sequence). The CDR3 runs to 14 residues. Seattle enrolled patients during active infection and tracked them longitudinally. In the study's own analysis: Reference gene primer amplification yielded estimated nucleated cell counts. Clones were sequenced by immunoSEQ multiplex PCR, and TCRdb holds only the in-frame ones, with some missing. V, J and clone size were drawn from that table, and D and trimming were deduced from the DNA. The data show fewer than 300,000 clones, more than 80% seen once.

The gene calls are TRBV30 and TRBJ1-2; possibly TRBD1 for D (5 bases). Sequenced material: peripheral blood. The TCR sequence derives from a woman aged 50 to 65 with COVID-19, enrolled during active disease. CDR3 DNA sequence: TGTGCCTGGAGTGGGACATCTTTAAACTATGGCTACACCTTC. This gives the protein CAWSGTSLNYGYTF. Full variable domain (missing parts from reference TRBV30 and TRBJ1-2): SQTIHQWPATLVQPVGSPLSLECTVEGTSNPNLYWYRQAAGRGLQLLFYSVGIGQISSEVPQNLSASRPQDRQFILSSKKLLLSDSGFYLCAWSGTSLNYGYTFGSGTRLTVV.